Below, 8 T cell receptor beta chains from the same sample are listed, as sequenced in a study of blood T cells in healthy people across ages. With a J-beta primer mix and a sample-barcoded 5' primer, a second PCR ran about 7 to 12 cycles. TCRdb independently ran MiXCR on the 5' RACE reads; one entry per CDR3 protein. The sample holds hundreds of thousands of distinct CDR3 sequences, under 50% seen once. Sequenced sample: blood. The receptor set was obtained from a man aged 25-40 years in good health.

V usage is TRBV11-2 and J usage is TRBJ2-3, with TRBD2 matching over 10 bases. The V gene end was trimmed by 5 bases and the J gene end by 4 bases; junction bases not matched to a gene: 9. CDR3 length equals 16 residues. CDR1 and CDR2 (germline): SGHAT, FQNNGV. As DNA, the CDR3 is TGTGCCAGCAGCAGAGGGAGCGGGGGGGCCTCAGATACGCAGTATTTT. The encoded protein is CASSRGSGGASDTQYF.

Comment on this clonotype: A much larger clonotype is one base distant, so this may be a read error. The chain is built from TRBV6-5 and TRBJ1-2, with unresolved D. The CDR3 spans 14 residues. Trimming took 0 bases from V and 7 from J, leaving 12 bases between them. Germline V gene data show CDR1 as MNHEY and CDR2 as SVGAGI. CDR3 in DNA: TGTGCCAGCAGTTACTCGAATACTGGAGGTGGCTACACCTTC. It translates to CASSYSNTGGGYTF.

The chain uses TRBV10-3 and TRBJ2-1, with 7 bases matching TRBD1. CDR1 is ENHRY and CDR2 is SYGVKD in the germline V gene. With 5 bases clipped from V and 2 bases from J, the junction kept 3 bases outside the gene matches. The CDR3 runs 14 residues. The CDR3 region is CAISTGTAYNEQFF. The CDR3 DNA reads TGTGCCATCAGTACAGGGACAGCCTACAATGAGCAGTTCTTC.

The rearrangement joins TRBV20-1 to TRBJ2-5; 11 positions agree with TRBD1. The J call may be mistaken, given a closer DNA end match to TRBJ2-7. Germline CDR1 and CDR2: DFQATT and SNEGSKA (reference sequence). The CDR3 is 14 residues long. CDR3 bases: TGCAGTGCTACTCGGGACAGGGGGAGGTACGAGCAGTACTTC. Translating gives CSATRDRGRYEQYF.

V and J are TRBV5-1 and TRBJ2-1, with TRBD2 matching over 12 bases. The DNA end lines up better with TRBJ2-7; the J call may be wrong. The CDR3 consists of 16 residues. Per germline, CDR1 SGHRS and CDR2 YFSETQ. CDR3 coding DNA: TGCGCCAGCAGCCTAACGGGACTAGCGGGTACGGGCGAGCAGTACTTC. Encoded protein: CASSLTGLAGTGEQYF.

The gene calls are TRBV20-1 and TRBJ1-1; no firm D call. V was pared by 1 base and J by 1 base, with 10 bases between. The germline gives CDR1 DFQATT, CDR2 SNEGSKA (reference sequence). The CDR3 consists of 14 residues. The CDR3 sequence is CSARVGRGNTEAFF. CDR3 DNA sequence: TGCAGTGCTAGAGTCGGAAGAGGGAACACTGAAGCTTTCTTT.

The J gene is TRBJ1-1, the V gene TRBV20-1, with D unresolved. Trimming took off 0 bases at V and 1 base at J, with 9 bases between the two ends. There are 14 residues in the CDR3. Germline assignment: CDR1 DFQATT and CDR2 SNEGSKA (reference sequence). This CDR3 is CSARDRPGNTEAFF. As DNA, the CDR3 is TGCAGTGCTAGAGATCGGCCGGGGAACACTGAAGCTTTCTTT.

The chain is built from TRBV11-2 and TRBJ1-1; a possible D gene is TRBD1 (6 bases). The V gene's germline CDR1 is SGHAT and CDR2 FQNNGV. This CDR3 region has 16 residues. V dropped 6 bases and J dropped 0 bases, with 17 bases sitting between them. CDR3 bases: TGTGCCAGCAGTTCTTCCCCTCAGGGGATGAACACTGAAGCTTTCTTT. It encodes CASSSSPQGMNTEAFF.